This T cell receptor beta chain was obtained from a study of post-analysis software for immune sequencing data. Turning to the study itself: Clinical courses comprised relapsing-remitting, secondary progressive and progressive-relapsing multiple sclerosis.

This clonotype was counted between two and nine times. Its target is not known. cDNA libraries of TCR beta carried unique molecular identifiers. Each sample of about 1 to 10 million input T cells yielded about 500,000 cDNA molecules, so each molecule approximated one T cell. MiXCR was run by TCRdb on the PCR reads, yielding one entry per CDR3 protein. The profile shows under 900,000 distinct CDR3 sequences, under 70% of them singletons. Findings of the study overall: Pronounced co-clustering by F measure was evident among identically batched samples. Controls' normalized Chao1 diversity significantly exceeded that of multiple sclerosis patients.

Sequencing input: blood. The origin of this receptor is a girl aged 5 to 17 with multiple sclerosis.

The CDR3: CSVDRGFSSYNEQFF. CDR3 sequence (DNA): TGCAGCGTCGACCGAGGTTTTAGCTCCTACAATGAGCAGTTCTTC. The chain employs TRBV29-1 and TRBJ2-1; D remains unclear. V lost 6 bases and J lost 0, with 15 bases in between. Germline V CDR1 and CDR2: SQVTM, ANQGSEA. This CDR3 region has 15 residues.